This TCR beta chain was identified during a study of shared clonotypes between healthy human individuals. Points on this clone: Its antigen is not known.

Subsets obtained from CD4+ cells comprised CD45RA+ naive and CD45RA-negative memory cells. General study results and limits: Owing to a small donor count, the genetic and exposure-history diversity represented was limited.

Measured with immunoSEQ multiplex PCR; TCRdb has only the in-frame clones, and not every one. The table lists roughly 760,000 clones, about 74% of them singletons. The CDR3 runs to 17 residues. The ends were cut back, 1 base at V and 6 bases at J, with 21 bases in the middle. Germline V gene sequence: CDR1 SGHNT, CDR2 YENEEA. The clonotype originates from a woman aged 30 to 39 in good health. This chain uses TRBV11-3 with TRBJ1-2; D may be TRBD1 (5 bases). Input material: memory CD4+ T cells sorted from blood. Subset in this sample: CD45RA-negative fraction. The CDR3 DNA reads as TGTGCCAGCAGCTTAGGCGTCGGGGGACCCCCAGGCCATGGCTACACCTTC. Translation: CASSLGVGGPPGHGYTF.